Listed below are T cell receptor beta chains from one sample, sequenced in a study of T cells in Graves' hyperthyroidism and ophthalmopathy. TCRdb fed the multiplex PCR reads into MiXCR, producing one record per CDR3 protein. The data contain hundreds of thousands of distinct CDR3 sequences, around a quarter of them singletons. Source material: blood. These receptors all come from a woman under 40 with Graves' ophthalmopathy. Each CDR3 is given with its conserved first and last residue. A D gene is named only where the DNA matches it firmly. Rows may omit the clone size; those that give it use once, few, many or a size class.

clone_size j_call d_call v_call cdr3_length cdr3_nt cdr3_aa
many TRBJ1-1 NA TRBV5-1 13 TGCGCCAGCAGCCGAGAGGCGAACACTGAAGCTTTCTTT CASSREANTEAFF
many TRBJ1-5 NA TRBV7-8 16 TGTGCCAGCAGCTTAGAGCGGGATCCCGTTATTCAGCCCCAGCATTTT CASSLERDPVIQPQHF
many TRBJ1-2 NA TRBV6-2/TRBV6-3 13 TGTGCCAGCAGTTACGAAAGGCCCTATGGCTACACCTTC CASSYERPYGYTF
many TRBJ2-7 NA TRBV2 16 TGTGCCAGCAGGGACACCGGGACGCTCCGTCGCTACGAGCAGTACTTC CASRDTGTLRRYEQYF
many TRBJ1-2 TRBD1 TRBV4-1 14 TGCGCCAGCAGCCAAGCTGGGACAGGGGGGGGCTACACCTTC CASSQAGTGGGYTF
many TRBJ2-5 NA TRBV7-2 13 TGTGCCAGCACAAGACTGCCCCAAGAGACCCAGTACTTC CASTRLPQETQYF
many TRBJ2-7 NA TRBV6-5 13 TGTGCCAGCAGTTTACCCCCGACAGGCGAGCAGTACTTC CASSLPPTGEQYF
NA TRBJ2-5 NA TRBV5-1 16 TGCGCCAGCGGTTATTCCATCGGACAGAGCCAAGAGACCCAGTACTTC CASGYSIGQSQETQYF
once TRBJ1-1 TRBD1 TRBV28 15 TGTGCCAGCAGTTTCCAACAGGGGCGGAACACTGAAGCTTTCTTT CASSFQQGRNTEAFF
few TRBJ1-5 TRBD1 TRBV19 14 TGTGCCAGTAGTATGAACAGGGGGAATCAGCCCCAGCATTTT CASSMNRGNQPQHF
many TRBJ1-1 NA TRBV27 13 TGTGCCAGCAGTTTTGTTGGGAACACTGAAGCTTTCTTT CASSFVGNTEAFF
many TRBJ1-1 NA TRBV15 17 TGTGCCACCAGCAGAGATTTTGGGGGCAGTGAGAACACTGAAGCTTTCTTT CATSRDFGGSENTEAFF
many TRBJ1-2 NA TRBV4-3 15 TGCGCCAGCAGCCAGGGTAAACAAATAGATCGTGGCTACACCTTC CASSQGKQIDRGYTF
NA TRBJ1-2 NA TRBV9 15 TGTGCCAGCAGCGTAGGAGGGGTGCCAGACTATGGCTACACCTTC CASSVGGVPDYGYTF
few TRBJ1-2 TRBD1 TRBV2 17 TGTGCCAGCAGTGAATGGGACAGGTTTTTGGCTAACTATGGCTACACCTTC CASSEWDRFLANYGYTF
NA TRBJ2-7 NA TRBV6-2/TRBV6-3 13 TGTGCCAGCAGTTCGGACAGACTTAACGATCAGTACTTC CASSSDRLNDQYF
few TRBJ2-3 TRBD2 TRBV6-1 15 TGTGCCAGCAGTGCCATAGCGGGGGATACAGATACGCAGTATTTT CASSAIAGDTDTQYF
NA TRBJ1-1 NA TRBV30 14 TGTGCCTGGAGTAGAGGGTCGGGGAACACTGAAGCTTTCTTT CAWSRGSGNTEAFF